The clone carrying this TCR beta chain came up a few times. The germline CDR1 and CDR2 sequences are LGHNA and YSLEER. This CDR3 comprises 18 residues. Trimming stripped 0 bases from V and 2 bases from J, with 18 bases between. The data derive from a study of T-cell reconstitution after alpha-beta-depleted transplantation in children. Unique molecular identifiers were used to barcode this TCRbeta library. TCRdb re-called the PCR reads with MiXCR, one entry per CDR3 protein. The sample includes almost 500,000 distinct CDR3 sequences, roughly an eighth of them seen just once. This TCR was recovered from a human donor who donated a stem cell graft to a child with combined immunodeficiency. This sequence joins TRBV4-3 and TRBJ2-3; TRBD2 might be the D (7 bases). Sequencing used PBMCs from the stem cell graft donor, obtained from the stem cell graft. The CDR3 nucleotides read TGCGCCAGCAGCCAAGAGGGACAAGCGGGGATCAACACAGATACGCAGTATTTT. Amino acid sequence: CASSQEGQAGINTDTQYF.